Listed here are 13 T cell receptor beta chains from one sample, sequenced in a study of T cell therapy after organ transplantation. This table comes from immunoSEQ multiplex PCR, and its TCRdb copy is limited to in-frame clones, with some not included. Of approximately 22,000 clones in the sample, 84% were seen once. Time point noted: 20-29 weeks after completion of therapy. Antigen specificity for these receptors is unknown. The material was CD8+ T cells from blood, obtained after autologous CMV-specific T cell therapy. These receptors were obtained from a human patient who had received a solid organ transplant and had CMV disease. The graft donor may have contributed some T cells.

This chain links TRBV27 with TRBJ2-5; 13 bases agree with TRBD2. This CDR3 comprises 18 residues. J was trimmed by 3 bases and V by 0 bases; bases with no gene match: 7. Per the germline V gene, CDR1 is MNHEY and CDR2 is SMNVEV (reference sequence). The CDR3 region has the DNA TGTGCCAGCAGTTTATCGACCCCCGGGACTAGCGGGGAAGAGACCCAGTACTTC. Translated, it gives CASSLSTPGTSGEETQYF.

This sequence joins TRBV5-5 and TRBJ2-7; perhaps TRBD1 as D (5 bases). This CDR3 region has 13 residues. Trimming stripped 6 bases from V and 7 bases from J, with 17 bases between. The germline CDR1 and CDR2 sequences are SGHKS and YYEKEE (reference sequence). The CDR3 loop reads CASTWGGPKEQYF. Written as DNA, the CDR3 is TGTGCCAGCACTTGGGGCGGTCCTAAAGAGCAGTACTTC.

A single count supports this clone. This sample includes further DNA sequences coding for the same CDR3. This chain links TRBV28 with TRBJ2-7; 7 bases line up with TRBD1. The CDR3 extends over 15 amino acids. Germline V CDR1 and CDR2: MDHEN, SYDVKM. V lost 5 bases to trimming and J lost 0 bases; unmatched junction nucleotides: 7. CDR3 in amino acids: CASSLGTADSYEQYF. The CDR3 DNA follows: TGTGCCAGCAGTCTCGGGACAGCTGACTCCTACGAGCAGTACTTC.

The chain joins TRBV7-9 to TRBJ1-1; TRBD1 might be the D (6 bases). The CDR3 totals 15 residues. In germline, CDR1 is SEHNR, CDR2 FQNEAQ (reference sequence). V lost 4 bases to trimming and J lost 4 bases, with 16 bases between them. CDR3 in amino acids: CASSSPQGYGTEAFF. CDR3 bases: TGTGCCAGCAGCTCCCCACAGGGCTATGGCACTGAAGCTTTCTTT.

In this sample, this clone is large. This chain joins TRBV20-1 and TRBJ2-7, with D tentatively TRBD2 (5 bases). Germline V lookup: CDR1 DFQATT, CDR2 SNEGSKA (reference sequence). Between the trimmed V and J ends, which lost 6 bases and 13 bases, there was a span of 13 bases. This CDR3 is 9 amino acids long. DNA of the CDR3: TGCAGTGCACCCCGACGGGAATACTTC. Its protein product is CSAPRREYF.

The V call is TRBV6-5, the J call TRBJ2-2; the D gene is possibly TRBD2 (5 bases). CDR3 length: 14 amino acids. V was shortened by 0 bases and J by 3 bases, with 5 bases between the two germline ends. Germline V CDR1 and CDR2: MNHEY, SVGAGI. Here the CDR3 reads CASSYSSDTGELFF. CDR3 nucleotides: TGTGCCAGCAGTTACTCTAGCGACACCGGGGAGCTGTTTTTT.

The chain employs TRBV15 and TRBJ2-2; D is unclear. Trimming removed 3 bases at V and 1 base at J, with 12 bases between. The CDR3 consists of 16 residues. CDR1 LNHNV and CDR2 YYDKDF come from the germline V gene (reference sequence). The chain's CDR3 is CATSSLFGENTGELFF. CDR3 nucleotides: TGTGCCACCAGCAGCCTATTTGGGGAGAACACCGGGGAGCTGTTTTTT.

This clone has only one observation. The chain has TRBV7-9 and TRBJ1-3; 7 nucleotides align to TRBD1. Germline CDR1 is SEHNR and CDR2 is FQNEAQ (reference sequence). CDR3 length equals 12 residues. J was trimmed by 8 bases and V by 5 bases; bases with no gene match: 3. The CDR3 sequence is CASSLRGDTIYF. CDR3 DNA sequence: TGTGCCAGCAGCCTCAGGGGGGACACCATATATTTT.

This chain joins TRBV7-9 and TRBJ2-7, with 7 nucleotides matching TRBD1. V gave up 5 bases and J gave up 5 bases; unmatched junction bases: 6. CDR3 size: 13 residues. From germline, CDR1 is SEHNR and CDR2 FQNEAQ (reference sequence). The CDR3 nucleotides are TGTGCCAGCAGCGAAGACAGGGTTAACGAGCAGTACTTC. Its translation is CASSEDRVNEQYF.

This clone was seen a single time. The J gene is TRBJ2-7, the V gene TRBV9; 7 bases are shared with TRBD2. Germline assignment: CDR1 SGDLS and CDR2 YYNGEE. This CDR3 is built from 15 residues. V was clipped by 2 bases and J by 4 bases; unmatched bases: 9. CDR3 region: CASSVGGGEGYEQYF. The DNA for the CDR3 is TGTGCCAGCAGCGTCGGCGGGGGAGAGGGATACGAGCAGTACTTC.

The chain links TRBV5-8 to TRBJ1-3; unclear D gene. Germline values: CDR1 SGHTS, CDR2 YDEGEE. The V gene lost 3 bases and the J gene lost 2 bases, with 9 bases spanning the gap. The CDR3 is 14 residues long. This CDR3 reads CASSSAKTGNTIYF. The CDR3, as DNA: TGTGCCAGCAGCTCGGCCAAGACTGGAAACACCATATATTTT.

The chain combines TRBV11-2 with TRBJ2-2; possible D gene TRBD2, 6 bases. Germline V CDR1 and CDR2: SGHAT, FQNNGV. Deletions cut 5 bases from V and 5 bases from J, with 15 bases between. There are 15 residues in the CDR3. The DNA for the CDR3 is TGTGCCAGCAGCACCGGGACTCTCCTAACCGGGGAGCTGTTTTTT. It encodes CASSTGTLLTGELFF.

This clone has just one count. This chain uses TRBV9 with TRBJ2-5; 8 bases line up with TRBD2. The CDR3 sequence is 16 residues long. Germline CDR1 SGDLS, CDR2 YYNGEE. The ends lost 0 bases at V and 5 bases at J; junction bases unmatched: 9. The CDR3 DNA sequence: TGTGCCAGCAGCGTAGCCGGGGGGGCCTCCCAGGAGACCCAGTACTTC. This codes for CASSVAGGASQETQYF. The full variable domain, its missing parts supplied by reference TRBV9 and TRBJ2-5, is DSGVTQTPKHLITATGQRVTLRCSPRSGDLSVYWYQQSLDQGLQFLIQYYNGEERAKGNILERFSAQQFPDLHSELNLSSLELGDSALYFCASSVAGGASQETQYFGPGTRLLVL.